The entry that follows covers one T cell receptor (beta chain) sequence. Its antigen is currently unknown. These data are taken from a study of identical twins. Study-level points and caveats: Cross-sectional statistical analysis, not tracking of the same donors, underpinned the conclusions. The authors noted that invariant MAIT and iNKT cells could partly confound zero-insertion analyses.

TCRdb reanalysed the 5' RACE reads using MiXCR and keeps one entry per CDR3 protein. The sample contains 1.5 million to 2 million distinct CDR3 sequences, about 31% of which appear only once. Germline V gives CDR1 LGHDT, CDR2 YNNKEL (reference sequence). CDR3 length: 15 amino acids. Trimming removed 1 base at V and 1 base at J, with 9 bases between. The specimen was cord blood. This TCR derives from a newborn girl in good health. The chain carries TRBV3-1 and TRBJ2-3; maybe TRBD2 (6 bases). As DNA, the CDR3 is TGTGCCAGCAGCCAAGGGAGGGTTGGCACAGATACGCAGTATTTT. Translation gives CASSQGRVGTDTQYF.